The clone carrying this TCR beta chain has a handful of counts. The data stem from a study of T-cell memory formation after mild COVID-19. This CDR3 is built from 16 residues. Germline CDR1 reads SGHRS; CDR2 reads YFSETQ. J was trimmed by 2 bases and V by 3 bases; bases with no gene match: 7. 5'RACE primed from the constant segment yielded TCR alpha and TCR beta cDNA libraries bearing sample barcodes and UMIs. Each CDR3 protein gets one entry after TCRdb re-called the 5' RACE reads with MiXCR. The repertoire includes hundreds of thousands of distinct CDR3 sequences, roughly a fifth of them detected once, and approximately 8.4% sits in the top ten.

Sequencing input: PBMCs or a T cell subset sorted from them (not recorded which). The chain recombines TRBV5-1 with TRBJ2-2; 7 bases line up with TRBD1. The TCR originated in an adult woman who had mild COVID-19 (a few samples of this study predate the infection). Cell type and time point are not known. CDR3 in DNA: TGCGCCAGCAGCTGGGTTGGGACAGCCAACACCGGGGAGCTGTTTTTT. Amino acid sequence: CASSWVGTANTGELFF. The whole variable domain, filled in from reference TRBV5-1 and TRBJ2-2, reads KAGVTQTPRYLIKTRGQQVTLSCSPISGHRSVSWYQQTPGQGLQFLFEYFSETQRNKGNFPGRFSGRQFSNSRSEMNVSTLELGDSALYLCASSWVGTANTGELFFGEGSRLTVL.